This T cell receptor beta chain was sequenced in a study of cytomegalovirus exposure and HLA in healthy donors. Study outcomes and limitations: Listed as cytomegalovirus-associated were over 150 TCR beta chains. A subsequent analysis found that TCR clusters from the first cohort also tended to co-occur in the roughly 120 validation repertoires, with less than 95% of cluster scores above 0. While the bulk of TCR sequences proved rare, some public TCRs turned up in many donors.

Between the trimmed V and J ends, which lost 1 base and 5 bases, there was a span of 11 bases. Germline CDR1 MGHRA, CDR2 YSYEKL. This CDR3 spans 14 amino acids. With respect to this clone: Its antigen is undetermined.

Sequenced by immunoSEQ multiplex PCR; TCRdb stores in-frame clones only, minus some. The repertoire has 95,000 to 150,000 clones, around 94% of them found once; the top ten carry 1% to 1.5%. The sequencing sample was made of PBMCs. The V call is TRBV4-1, the J call TRBJ1-1; no firm D call. This TCR was recovered from a woman under 30 in good health and CMV-seronegative. CDR3 loop: CASSQVVADTEAFF. DNA for the CDR3: TGCGCCAGCAGCCAAGTTGTGGCGGATACTGAAGCTTTCTTT.